The 4 T cell receptor beta chains listed next were all sequenced from one sample in a study of PD-1 blockade in classical Hodgkin lymphoma. Produced via immunoSEQ multiplex PCR; TCRdb's table is partial and in-frame only. The sample consists of 20,000 to 25,000 clones, roughly 80% of them appearing once. The time point here: cycle 4 day 1 (C4D1), after more than 5 weeks of nivolumab. Relapse after autologous stem cell transplantation occurred in every patient, and brentuximab vedotin exposure varied. Magnetic negative selection was used to purify CD4+ T cells from PBMCs that had been thawed. The source was CD4+ T cells from blood, collected before the fourth cycle of nivolumab. These receptors were obtained from a human donor with classical Hodgkin lymphoma.

The rearrangement uses TRBV7-2 and TRBJ1-5, with a possible D match to TRBD1 (6 bases). Germline loops: CDR1 SGHTA, CDR2 FQGNSA. The CDR3 length is 22 residues. The germline V and J ends were trimmed by 0 bases and 0 bases, with 27 bases remaining between them. CDR3 in DNA: TGTGCCAGCAGCTTAGCTAGGATTGTGCGTAGACAGGAACAATATAGCAATCAGCCCCAGCATTTT. This codes for CASSLARIVRRQEQYSNQPQHF.

V gene TRBV2 combines with J gene TRBJ2-1, with 9 bases lining up with TRBD2. The germline V gene encodes CDR1 SNHLY and CDR2 FYNNEI. The CDR3 loop spans 14 amino acids. The CDR3 loop is CVTRSLAGYNEQFF. In DNA form, the CDR3 reads TGTGTCACCAGGTCTCTAGCGGGATACAATGAGCAGTTCTTC.

The V and J genes are TRBV19 and TRBJ1-6; 9 bases agree with TRBD1. Germline CDR1 reads LNHDA; CDR2 reads SQIVND (reference sequence). This CDR3 is built from 13 residues. The V gene end was trimmed by 8 bases and the J gene end by 9 bases; junction bases not matched to a gene: 5. In nucleotides, the CDR3 is TGTGCCAGTTCCCCGGGACAGGGTTCACCCCTCCACTTT. Protein: CASSPGQGSPLHF.

The V gene is TRBV5-4, the J gene TRBJ1-5; D is undetermined. The germline V gene has CDR1 SGHNT and CDR2 YYREEE (reference sequence). The CDR3 has 13 residues. Trimming left V 0 bases short and J 0 bases short, with 1 base between. The CDR3 here is CASSLGSNQPQHF. The CDR3 nucleotides read TGTGCCAGCAGCTTGGGTAGCAATCAGCCCCAGCATTTT. Combining the CDR3 with reference TRBV5-4 and TRBJ1-5 gives the whole variable domain ETGVTQSPTHLIKTRGQQVTLRCSSQSGHNTVSWYQQALGQGPQFIFQYYREEENGRGNFPPRFSGLQFPNYSSELNVNALELDDSALYLCASSLGSNQPQHFGDGTRLSIL.